A single sample gave rise to the 9 T cell receptor beta chains below, sequenced in a study of beta chain features in type 1 diabetes. The whole isolated RNA underwent reverse transcription, so sequencing captured expressed TCRB transcripts. Profiled with immunoSEQ multiplex PCR; TCRdb holds only in-frame clones, not every one. The sample has tens of thousands of clones, 64% seen once. The sequencing sample was made of Tregs from blood. These TCRs come from a woman under 40 in good health.

CDR3 nucleotide sequence: TGTGCCAGTAGTGCCGAGCACCGGGACAGTTGGACTAGCGGGAGTTATGAGCAGTTCTTC. Translation: CASSAEHRDSWTSGSYEQFF. The V and J genes are TRBV19 and TRBJ2-1; 13 bases are shared with TRBD2. CDR1 is LNHDA and CDR2 is SQIVND in the germline V gene (reference sequence). J gave up 8 bases and V 5 bases, and 21 bases lay outside the gene matches. This CDR3 region has 20 residues.

This clone showed up just a few times. The chain links TRBV7-2 to TRBJ2-1; 7 nucleotides agree with TRBD2. Germline values: CDR1 SGHTA, CDR2 FQGNSA. With 3 bases clipped from V and 0 bases from J, the junction kept 8 bases outside the gene matches. This CDR3 is 17 amino acids long. The CDR3 protein is CASSFRQAGFSYNEQFF. The CDR3 region has the DNA TGTGCCAGCAGCTTTAGGCAAGCGGGATTCTCCTACAATGAGCAGTTCTTC.

The chain has TRBV29-1 and TRBJ2-2; 8 bases are a match to TRBD1. This CDR3 contains 15 residues. V lost 4 bases to trimming and J lost 2 bases; unmatched junction nucleotides: 6. Germline CDR1 reads SQVTM; CDR2 reads ANQGSEA. The CDR3 spells CSVGRQGTNTGELFF. CDR3 DNA sequence: TGCAGCGTTGGTCGACAGGGGACTAACACCGGGGAGCTGTTTTTT.

The table lists this clone with a few counts. The chain joins TRBV2 to TRBJ2-7; 7 nucleotides line up with TRBD1. The CDR3 length is 16 residues. After removal of 6 bases from V and 0 bases from J, the junction contained 11 bases not matched to a gene. Germline V lookup: CDR1 SNHLY, CDR2 FYNNEI. CDR3 sequence reads: CASRLSGGPFSYEQYF. The CDR3 DNA sequence: TGTGCCAGCAGACTATCAGGGGGTCCCTTCTCCTACGAGCAGTACTTC. The whole variable domain, remainder taken from reference TRBV2 and TRBJ2-7, is EPEVTQTPSHQVTQMGQEVILRCVPISNHLYFYWYRQILGQKVEFLVSFYNNEISEKSEIFDDQFSVERPDGSNFTLKIRSTKLEDSAMYFCASRLSGGPFSYEQYFGPGTRLTVT.

This chain joins TRBV4-3 and TRBJ2-5; the D gene is possibly TRBD2 (5 bases). The germline V gene encodes CDR1 LGHNA and CDR2 YSLEER. Trimming left V 4 bases short and J 5 bases short, with 11 bases between. The CDR3 covers 13 residues. The CDR3: CASSLGLGETQYF. CDR3 DNA: TGCGCCAGCAGCCTTGGACTGGGGGAGACCCAGTACTTC.

This clone was seen only once. The genes are TRBV25-1 and TRBJ1-4; 11 positions match TRBD1. This CDR3 comprises 15 residues. The germline V gene encodes CDR1 MGHDK and CDR2 SYGVNS. V shed 5 bases and J 7 bases; nucleotides not matched to a gene: 6. The CDR3: CASSPLDRGREKLFF. The DNA for the CDR3 is TGTGCCAGCAGTCCCCTGGACAGGGGGCGTGAAAAACTGTTTTTT.

Written as DNA, the CDR3 is TGTGCCAGCAGCTCCCAGGGTTTGGCCACAGATACGCAGTATTTT. It yields the protein CASSSQGLATDTQYF. The chain has TRBV7-3 and TRBJ2-3; a possible D gene is TRBD1 (5 bases). V dropped 4 bases and J dropped 2 bases, with 13 bases sitting between them. The CDR3 is 15 amino acids. The V gene's germline CDR1 is SGHTA and CDR2 FQGTGA.

The chain joins TRBV5-4 to TRBJ2-1; 10 bases are a match to TRBD2. V shed 0 bases, J shed 3 bases, and the junction held 3 bases outside the gene matches. The CDR3 is made up of 16 amino acids. Germline V gene lookup returns CDR1 SGHNT and CDR2 YYREEE (reference sequence). The CDR3 DNA reads TGTGCCAGCAGCTTGGAGTCTAGCGGGGGCTACAATGAGCAGTTCTTC. Residues: CASSLESSGGYNEQFF.

The V call is TRBV6-6, the J call TRBJ2-5; 9 positions match TRBD2. The V segment lost 5 bases and the J segment 5 bases; nucleotides outside the gene matches: 3. The CDR3 is made up of 13 amino acids. Germline V gene lookup returns CDR1 MNHNY and CDR2 SVGAGI (reference sequence). CDR3 nucleotide sequence: TGTGCCAGCAGTCAAAGCGGGAGGGAGACCCAGTACTTC. Amino acids: CASSQSGRETQYF.